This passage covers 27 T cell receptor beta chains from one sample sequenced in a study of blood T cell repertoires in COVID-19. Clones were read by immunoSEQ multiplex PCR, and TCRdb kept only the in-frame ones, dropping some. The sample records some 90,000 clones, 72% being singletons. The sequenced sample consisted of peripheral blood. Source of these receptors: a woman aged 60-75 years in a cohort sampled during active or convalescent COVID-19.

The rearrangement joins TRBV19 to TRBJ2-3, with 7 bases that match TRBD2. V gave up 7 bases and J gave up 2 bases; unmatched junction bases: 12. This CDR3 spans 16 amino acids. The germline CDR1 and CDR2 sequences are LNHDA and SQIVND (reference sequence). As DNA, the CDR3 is TGTGCCAGTAATGGGGCTAGCGGCAGCTTCACAGATACGCAGTATTTT. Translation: CASNGASGSFTDTQYF.

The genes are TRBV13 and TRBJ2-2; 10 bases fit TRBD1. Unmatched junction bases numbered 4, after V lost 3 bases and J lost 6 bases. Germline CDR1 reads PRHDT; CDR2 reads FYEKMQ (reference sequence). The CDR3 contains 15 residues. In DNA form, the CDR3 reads TGTGCCAGCAGCTTTGGACAGGGGGTAGCCGGGGAGCTGTTTTTT. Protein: CASSFGQGVAGELFF.

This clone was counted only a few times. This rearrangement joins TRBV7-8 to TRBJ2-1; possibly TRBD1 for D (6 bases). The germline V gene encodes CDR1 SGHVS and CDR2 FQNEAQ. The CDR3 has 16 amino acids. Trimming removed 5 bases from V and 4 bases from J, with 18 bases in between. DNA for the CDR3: TGTGCCAGCAGCAGCCTAAGGGGGACGTCATACAATGAGCAGTTCTTC. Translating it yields CASSSLRGTSYNEQFF.

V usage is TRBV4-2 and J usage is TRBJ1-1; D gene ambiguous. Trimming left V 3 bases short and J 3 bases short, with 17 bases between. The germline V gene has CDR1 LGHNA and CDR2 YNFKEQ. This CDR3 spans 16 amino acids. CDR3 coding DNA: TGTGCCAGCAGCCAGGCTTACAGCTCGGGATACACTGAAGCTTTCTTT. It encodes CASSQAYSSGYTEAFF.

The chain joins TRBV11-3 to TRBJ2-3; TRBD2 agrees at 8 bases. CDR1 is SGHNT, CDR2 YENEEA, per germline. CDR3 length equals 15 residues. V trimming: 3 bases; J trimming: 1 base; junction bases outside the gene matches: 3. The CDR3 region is CASSFRGGRTDTQYF. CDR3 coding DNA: TGTGCCAGCAGCTTCCGGGGGGGGCGCACAGATACGCAGTATTTT.

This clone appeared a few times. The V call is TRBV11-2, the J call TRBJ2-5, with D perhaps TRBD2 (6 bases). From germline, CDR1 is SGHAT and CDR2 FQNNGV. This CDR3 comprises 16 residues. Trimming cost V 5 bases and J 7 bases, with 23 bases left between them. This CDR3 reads CASSHQTTSGGVTQYF. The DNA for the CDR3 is TGTGCCAGCAGCCATCAGACGACCAGTGGCGGGGTGACCCAGTACTTC.

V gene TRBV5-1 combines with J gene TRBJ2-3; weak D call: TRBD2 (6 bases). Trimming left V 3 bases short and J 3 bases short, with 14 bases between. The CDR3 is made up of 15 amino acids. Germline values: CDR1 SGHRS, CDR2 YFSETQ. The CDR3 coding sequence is TGCGCCAGCAGCTCTACTAGCATACAGACAGATACGCAGTATTTT. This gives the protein CASSSTSIQTDTQYF.

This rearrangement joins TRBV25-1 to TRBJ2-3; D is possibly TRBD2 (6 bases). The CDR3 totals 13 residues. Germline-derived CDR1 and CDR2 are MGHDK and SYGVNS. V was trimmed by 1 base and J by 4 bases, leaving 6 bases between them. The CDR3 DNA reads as TGTGCCAGCAGTGAATGGGGGGCAGATACGCAGTATTTT. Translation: CASSEWGADTQYF.

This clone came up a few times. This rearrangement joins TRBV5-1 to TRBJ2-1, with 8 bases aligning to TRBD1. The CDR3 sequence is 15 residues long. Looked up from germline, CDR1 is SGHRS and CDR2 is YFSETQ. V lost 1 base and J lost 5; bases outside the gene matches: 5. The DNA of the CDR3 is TGCGCCAGCAGCTTGACAGGGGGGCAACACAATGAGCAGTTCTTC. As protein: CASSLTGGQHNEQFF.

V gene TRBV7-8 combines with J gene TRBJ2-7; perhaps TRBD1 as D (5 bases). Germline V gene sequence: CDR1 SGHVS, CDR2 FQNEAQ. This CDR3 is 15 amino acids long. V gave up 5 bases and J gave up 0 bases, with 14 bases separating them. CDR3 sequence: CASSPRQMSSYEQYF. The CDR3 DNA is TGTGCCAGCAGCCCCCGACAGATGAGCTCCTACGAGCAGTACTTC.

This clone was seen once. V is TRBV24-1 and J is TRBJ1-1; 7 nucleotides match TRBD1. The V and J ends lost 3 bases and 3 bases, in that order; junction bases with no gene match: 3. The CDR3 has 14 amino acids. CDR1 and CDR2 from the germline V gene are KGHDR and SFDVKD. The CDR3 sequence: CATSDGGQHTEAFF. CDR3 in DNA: TGTGCCACCAGTGATGGGGGACAGCACACTGAAGCTTTCTTT.

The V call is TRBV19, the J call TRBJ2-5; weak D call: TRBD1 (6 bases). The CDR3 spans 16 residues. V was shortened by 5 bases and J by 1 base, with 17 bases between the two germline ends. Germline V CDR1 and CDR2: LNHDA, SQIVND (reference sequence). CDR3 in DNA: TGTGCCAGTAGTGGCCTCCCGAAGACAGGCCAAGAGACCCAGTACTTC. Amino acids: CASSGLPKTGQETQYF.

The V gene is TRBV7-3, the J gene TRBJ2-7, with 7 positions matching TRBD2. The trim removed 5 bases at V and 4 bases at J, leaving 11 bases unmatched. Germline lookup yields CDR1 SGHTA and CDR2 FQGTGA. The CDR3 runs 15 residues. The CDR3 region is CASSRTPGTKYEQYF. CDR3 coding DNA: TGTGCCAGCAGCCGAACTCCCGGGACTAAGTACGAGCAGTACTTC.

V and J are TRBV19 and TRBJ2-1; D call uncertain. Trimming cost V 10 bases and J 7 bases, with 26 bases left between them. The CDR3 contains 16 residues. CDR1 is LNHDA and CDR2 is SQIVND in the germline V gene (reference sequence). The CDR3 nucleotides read TGTGCCACACAGACCAGCAGTATCCCCCGTCCGAATGAGCAGTTCTTC. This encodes CATQTSSIPRPNEQFF.

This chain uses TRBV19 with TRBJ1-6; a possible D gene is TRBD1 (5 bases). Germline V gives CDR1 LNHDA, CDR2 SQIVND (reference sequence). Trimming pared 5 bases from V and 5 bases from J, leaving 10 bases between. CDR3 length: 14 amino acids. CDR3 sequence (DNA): TGTGCCAGTAGTTTCCTGGACAATAATTCACCCCTCCACTTT. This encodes CASSFLDNNSPLHF. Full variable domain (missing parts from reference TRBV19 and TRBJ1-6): DGGITQSPKYLFRKEGQNVTLSCEQNLNHDAMYWYRQDPGQGLRLIYYSQIVNDFQKGDIAEGYSVSREKKESFPLTVTSAQKNPTAFYLCASSFLDNNSPLHFGNGTRLTVT.

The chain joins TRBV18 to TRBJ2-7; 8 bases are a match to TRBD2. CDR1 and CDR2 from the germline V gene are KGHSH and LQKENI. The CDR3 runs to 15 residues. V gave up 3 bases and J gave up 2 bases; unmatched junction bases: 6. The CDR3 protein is CASSPPGRAPYEQYF. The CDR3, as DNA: TGTGCCAGCTCACCCCCCGGGAGGGCGCCCTACGAGCAGTACTTC.

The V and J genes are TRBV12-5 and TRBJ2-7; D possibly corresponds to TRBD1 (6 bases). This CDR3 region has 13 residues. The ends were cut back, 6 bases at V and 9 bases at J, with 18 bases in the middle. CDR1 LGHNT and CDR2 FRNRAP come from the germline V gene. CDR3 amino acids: CASGQDAGQLQYF. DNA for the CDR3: TGTGCTAGTGGCCAGGACGCCGGACAGTTGCAGTACTTC.

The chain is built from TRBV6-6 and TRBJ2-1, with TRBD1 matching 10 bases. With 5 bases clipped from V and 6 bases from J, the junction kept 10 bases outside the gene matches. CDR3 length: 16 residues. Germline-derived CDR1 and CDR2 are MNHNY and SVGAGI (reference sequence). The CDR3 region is CASSTVRDRGVNEQFF. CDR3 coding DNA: TGTGCCAGCAGTACGGTCCGGGACAGGGGAGTCAATGAGCAGTTCTTC.

This CDR3 reads CASSSGQGITGELFF. CDR3 coding DNA: TGTGCCAGCAGCTCGGGACAGGGGATAACCGGGGAGCTGTTTTTT. V usage is TRBV7-2 and J usage is TRBJ2-2; TRBD1 matches at 10 bases. The CDR3 is 15 residues long. The ends lost 4 bases at V and 5 bases at J; junction bases unmatched: 4. Germline V lookup: CDR1 SGHTA, CDR2 FQGNSA.

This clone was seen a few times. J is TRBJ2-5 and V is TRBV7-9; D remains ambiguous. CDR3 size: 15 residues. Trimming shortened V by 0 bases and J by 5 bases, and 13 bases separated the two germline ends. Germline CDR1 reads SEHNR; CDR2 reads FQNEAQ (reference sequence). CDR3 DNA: TGTGCCAGCAGCTTAGCGCTAAGTAGTATGGAGACCCAGTACTTC. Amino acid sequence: CASSLALSSMETQYF.

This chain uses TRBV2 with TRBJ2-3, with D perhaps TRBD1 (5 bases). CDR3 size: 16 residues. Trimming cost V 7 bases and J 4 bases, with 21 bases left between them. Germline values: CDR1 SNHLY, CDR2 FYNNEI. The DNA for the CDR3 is TGTGCCAGCACACCCCCAGGTTTAGGGGAATCAGATACGCAGTATTTT. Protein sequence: CASTPPGLGESDTQYF.

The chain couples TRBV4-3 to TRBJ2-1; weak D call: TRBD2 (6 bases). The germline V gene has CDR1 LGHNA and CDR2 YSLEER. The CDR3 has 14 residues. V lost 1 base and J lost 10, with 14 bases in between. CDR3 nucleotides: TGCGCCAGCAGCCAAGGGTTGCTAGCGCACGAGCAGTTCTTC. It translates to CASSQGLLAHEQFF.

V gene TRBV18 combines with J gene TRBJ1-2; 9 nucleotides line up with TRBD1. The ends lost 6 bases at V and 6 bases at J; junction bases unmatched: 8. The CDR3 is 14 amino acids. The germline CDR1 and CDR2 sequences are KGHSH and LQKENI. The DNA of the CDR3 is TGTGCCAGCTCCTTGGGACAGGGCCTGGATGGCTACACCTTC. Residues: CASSLGQGLDGYTF.

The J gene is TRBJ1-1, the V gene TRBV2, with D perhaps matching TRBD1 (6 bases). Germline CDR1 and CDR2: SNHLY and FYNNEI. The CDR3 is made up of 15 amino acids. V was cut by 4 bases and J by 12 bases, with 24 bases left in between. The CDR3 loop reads CASSVAEAGAGGTFF. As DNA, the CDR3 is TGTGCCAGCAGTGTCGCGGAGGCAGGGGCGGGGGGAACTTTCTTT.

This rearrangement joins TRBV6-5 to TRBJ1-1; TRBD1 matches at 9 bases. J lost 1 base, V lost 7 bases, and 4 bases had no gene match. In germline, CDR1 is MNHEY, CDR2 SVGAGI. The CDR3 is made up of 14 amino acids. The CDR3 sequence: CASTLQGANTEAFF. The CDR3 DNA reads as TGTGCCAGCACCCTACAGGGGGCGAACACTGAAGCTTTCTTT.

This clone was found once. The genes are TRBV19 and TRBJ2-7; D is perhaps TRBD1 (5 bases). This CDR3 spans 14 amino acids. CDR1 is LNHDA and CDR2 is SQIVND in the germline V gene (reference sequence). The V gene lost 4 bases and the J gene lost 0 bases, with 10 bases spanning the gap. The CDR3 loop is CASSTQGYSYEQYF. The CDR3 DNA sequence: TGTGCCAGTAGTACCCAGGGATACTCCTACGAGCAGTACTTC.

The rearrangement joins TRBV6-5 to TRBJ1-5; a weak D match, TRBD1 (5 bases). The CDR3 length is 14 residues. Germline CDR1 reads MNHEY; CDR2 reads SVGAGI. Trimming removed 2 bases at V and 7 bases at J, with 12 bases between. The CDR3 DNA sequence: TGTGCCAGCAGTTACAATTCAGGGTCACAGCCCCAGCATTTT. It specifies CASSYNSGSQPQHF.